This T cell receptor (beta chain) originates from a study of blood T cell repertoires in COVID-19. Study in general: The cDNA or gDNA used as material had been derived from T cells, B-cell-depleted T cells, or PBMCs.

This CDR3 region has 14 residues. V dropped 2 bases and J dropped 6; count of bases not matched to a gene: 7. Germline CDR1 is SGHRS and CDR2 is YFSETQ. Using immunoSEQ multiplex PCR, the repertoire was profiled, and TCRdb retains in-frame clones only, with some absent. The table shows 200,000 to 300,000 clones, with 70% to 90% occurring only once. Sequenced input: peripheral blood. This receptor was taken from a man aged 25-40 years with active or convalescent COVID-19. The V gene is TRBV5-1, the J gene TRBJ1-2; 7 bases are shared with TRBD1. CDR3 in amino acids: CASSLEGQRNGYTF. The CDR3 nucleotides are TGCGCCAGCAGCTTAGAGGGACAGCGGAATGGCTACACCTTC. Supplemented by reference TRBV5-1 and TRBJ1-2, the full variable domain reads KAGVTQTPRYLIKTRGQQVTLSCSPISGHRSVSWYQQTPGQGLQFLFEYFSETQRNKGNFPGRFSGRQFSNSRSEMNVSTLELGDSALYLCASSLEGQRNGYTFGSGTRLTVV.